In its sample, the clone carrying this TCR beta chain was seen many times. Antigen: not known. This specimen belongs to a study of neurological immune-mediated disorders. With 10-nucleotide random UMIs, 5'RACE was used to make the cDNA. MiXCR, run by TCRdb on the 5' RACE reads, gives a single entry per CDR3 protein. The data show some 65,000 distinct CDR3 sequences, approximately 4.2% seen once. General study results and limits: The multiple sclerosis repertoire cluster lacked an association with any feature, whether clinical or MRI. The repertoires of 18 of 34 multiple sclerosis patients fell into one related-CDR3 cluster (a possible signature) under phylogenetic grouping.

The starting material, 2 million PBMCs stored at -80 C, gave rise to the unsorted libraries. This CDR3 spans 13 amino acids. V dropped 4 bases and J dropped 7; count of bases not matched to a gene: 7. Per germline, CDR1 SGHRS and CDR2 YFSETQ. This receptor was taken from a man between 50 and 59 years old with multiple sclerosis. The rearrangement joins TRBV5-1 to TRBJ2-7; 8 bases align to TRBD1. Material: PBMCs. The CDR3 DNA reads TGCGCCAGCAGCCCGCGGACAGGGTATGAGCAGTACTTC. This codes for CASSPRTGYEQYF.